This T cell receptor beta chain was captured by sequencing in a study of T cell repertoires in aging, cancer and after chemotherapy (dated by TCRdb to about 2019). Looking at the study overall: Donors spanned six age groups from 30 or younger to 70 or older, with at least three individuals per group. In the solid tumor group, the paired samples taken before and after chemotherapy came from patients with brain tumors (glioblastoma) who were receiving therapy based on temozolomide. In total, the full dataset held some 8.2 million TCR reads. To examine immunoaging and T cell reconstitution after chemotherapy, the study profiled TCR beta repertoires in peripheral blood from healthy donors and cancer patients. The cohort comprised about 210 cancer patients, approximately 91 with hematological and some 120 with solid cancers, plus 95 healthy donors as a reference group.

The CDR3 goes from the cysteine to the phenylalanine over 14 residues. The CDR3 DNA has 42 bases and is translated from base 1. Sequences SGHRS (CDR1) and YFSETQ (CDR2) are obtained from the germline V gene. V gives up 0 bases and J gives up 2 bases, and the segment between their germline ends measures 6 bases. Genomic DNA extracted from peripheral blood, rather than sorted cells or RNA, was used as the source for amplification of TCR beta rearrangements. Rearranged TRB sequences spanning V, D and J segments were amplified in a multiplex touch-down PCR with a mixed TRB-A/B primer pool. Illumina adapters and sample indices were attached to the amplicons in two consecutive PCR reactions using Phusion HS II polymerase. Amplicons were gel-purified using the NucleoSpin Gel and PCR Clean-up kit and were subsequently checked with Qubit and an Agilent 2100 Bioanalyzer. Sequencing of the libraries was done on an Illumina MiSeq with paired-end, single-indexed 600-cycle runs. The authors' pipeline ran thus. TRB sequences were processed with MiXCR versions 2.12 and 3.0.5. A clone was defined as each unique CDR3 nucleotide sequence, and only productive sequences supported by at least two reads were kept. The repertoire metrics were Shannon diversity, evenness, clonality (calculated as one minus evenness), and diversity profiles parameterized by alpha from 0 to 5. The IGoR algorithm was used to calculate generation probabilities of clones in the paired pre- and post-chemotherapy samples. TCRdb redid the processing of the public reads, applying fastp at Q25 and MiXCR, and retained in-frame beta chains. Each CDR3 protein appears once, grouped with its most common genes and DNA. The V and J calls here are based on TCRdb, not the publication. For this sample the table gives over 1,100 distinct CDR3 sequences, of which around 38% were detected only once. The top ten constitute 11% of the sample.

The table lists this clonotype with a few counts. This receptor's antigen is unknown. No base quality values were provided; no much bigger clone lies one nucleotide off. What the work shows at the level of the full study, not this receptor alone: In healthy donors, the decline in TCR diversity with age was mainly explained by loss of richness, whereas in cancer patients loss of evenness was also found to contribute. According to the authors, the repertoire data do not permit conclusions about immunological memory after chemotherapy. In both cancer cohorts, the median generation probability rose over the chemotherapy interval, which suggests that the repertoire was reconstituted through rebound thymic output. Compared with age-matched healthy donors, untreated patients with hematological or solid cancers had significantly lower TCR diversity and higher clonality in blood.

The receptor comes from a human donor with a solid tumor. The sequenced sample consisted of blood. The chain employs TRBV5-1 and TRBJ1-3, with no confident D gene call. The nucleotides read TGCGCCAGCAGCTTGGAAGGGACTGGAAACACCATATATTTT. Its protein product is CASSLEGTGNTIYF.